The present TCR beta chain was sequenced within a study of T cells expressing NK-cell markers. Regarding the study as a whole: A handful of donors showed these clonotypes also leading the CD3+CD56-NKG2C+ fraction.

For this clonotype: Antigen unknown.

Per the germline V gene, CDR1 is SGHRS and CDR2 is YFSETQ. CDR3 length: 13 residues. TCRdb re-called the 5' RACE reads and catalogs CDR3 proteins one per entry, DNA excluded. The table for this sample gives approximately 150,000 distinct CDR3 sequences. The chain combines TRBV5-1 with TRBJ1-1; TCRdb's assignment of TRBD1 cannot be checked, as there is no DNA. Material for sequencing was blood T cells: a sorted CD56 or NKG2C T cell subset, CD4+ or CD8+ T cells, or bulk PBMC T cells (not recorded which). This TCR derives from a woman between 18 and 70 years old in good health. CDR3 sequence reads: CASGEQGGTEAFF.